In its sample, the clone carrying this TCR beta chain was seen a few times. Recruited during active infection, patients (from Seattle) were subsequently followed longitudinally. The repertoire was sequenced with immunoSEQ multiplex PCR; TCRdb's copy has only in-frame clones and lacks some. The data contain around 370,000 clones, 88% of them singletons. This specimen belongs to a study of blood T cell repertoires in COVID-19. Per germline, CDR1 SGHAT and CDR2 FQNNGV. The CDR3 has 15 residues. The V segment lost 5 bases and the J segment 4 bases; nucleotides outside the gene matches: 8. This receptor was taken from a woman aged 70-85 years with COVID-19, enrolled during active disease. The chain links TRBV11-2 to TRBJ1-3; TRBD1 matches 7 bases. Sequenced input: peripheral blood. CDR3 bases: TGTGCCAGCAGCCCCAAGGGGGCGGCAGGAAACACCATATATTTT. It yields the protein CASSPKGAAGNTIYF.